This is a list of T cell receptor beta chains from one sample in a study of blood T cell repertoires in COVID-19. The method was immunoSEQ multiplex PCR; TCRdb's version includes in-frame clones alone and lacks a portion of them. The table shows about 210,000 clones, with over 80% occurring only once. The sample taken for sequencing was PBMCs or T cells enriched from blood (not recorded which). The source of these receptors is a man aged 25-45 years who had recovered from COVID-19. Each CDR3 is given with its conserved first and last residue. D genes are given only for firm matches. Size tells how often a clone was seen (once, few, many) or the class of an expanded clone, and some rows leave it out.

V: TRBV12-3/TRBV12-4; J: TRBJ2-1; size: NA; D: NA; CDR3: CASSYRETAQFF; DNA: TGTGCCAGCAGCTACAGGGAGACAGCGCAGTTCTTC
V: TRBV6-5; J: TRBJ1-4; size: NA; D: NA; CDR3: CASSYGGAAEKLFF; DNA: TGTGCCAGCAGTTACGGGGGGGCAGCTGAAAAACTGTTTTTT
V: TRBV28; J: TRBJ1-5; size: NA; D: TRBD1; CDR3: CASSWGQVFNQPQHF; DNA: TGTGCCAGCAGTTGGGGACAGGTTTTTAATCAGCCCCAGCATTTT
V: TRBV27; J: TRBJ2-7; size: NA; D: TRBD1; CDR3: CASSLQGDSYEQYF; DNA: TGTGCCAGCAGTTTACAGGGGGATTCCTACGAGCAGTACTTC
V: TRBV29-1; J: TRBJ2-3; size: NA; D: NA; CDR3: CSVEDPLSTDTQYF; DNA: TGCAGCGTTGAAGATCCACTGAGCACAGATACGCAGTATTTT
V: TRBV7-6; J: TRBJ2-7; size: NA; D: TRBD1; CDR3: CASSSQGPRSSYEQYF; DNA: TGTGCCAGCAGCTCACAGGGGCCAAGGAGCTCCTACGAGCAGTACTTC
V: TRBV5-4; J: TRBJ1-3; size: NA; D: NA; CDR3: CTTRSRSGNTIYF; DNA: TGTACTACCCGGAGCCGCTCTGGAAACACCATATATTTT
V: TRBV6-4; J: TRBJ2-2; size: NA; D: NA; CDR3: CASSPDRTSGELFF; DNA: TGTGCCAGCAGTCCCGACAGGACTTCTGGGGAGCTGTTTTTT
V: TRBV29-1; J: TRBJ2-1; size: few; D: NA; CDR3: CSVETQGSSYNEQFF; DNA: TGCAGCGTTGAAACTCAGGGGAGCTCCTACAATGAGCAGTTCTTC
V: TRBV27; J: TRBJ2-2; size: NA; D: NA; CDR3: CASSLWSRATGELFF; DNA: TGTGCCAGCAGTTTATGGAGCAGGGCTACCGGGGAGCTGTTTTTT
V: TRBV7-9; J: TRBJ2-3; size: NA; D: NA; CDR3: CASSIVGQLTDTQYF; DNA: TGTGCCAGCAGCATAGTGGGCCAGCTCACAGATACGCAGTATTTT
V: TRBV11-2; J: TRBJ2-7; size: NA; D: NA; CDR3: CASSALILKPHEQYF; DNA: TGTGCCAGCAGCGCTCTAATTCTGAAGCCTCACGAGCAGTACTTC
V: TRBV11-2; J: TRBJ2-5; size: once; D: NA; CDR3: CASSPSLGLVETQYF; DNA: TGTGCCAGCAGCCCTAGTCTCGGTTTAGTGGAGACCCAGTACTTC
V: TRBV28; J: TRBJ2-7; size: NA; D: NA; CDR3: CASSTRDWEFYEQYF; DNA: TGTGCCAGCAGTACCCGGGACTGGGAATTCTACGAGCAGTACTTC
V: TRBV24-1; J: TRBJ2-1; size: once; D: TRBD2; CDR3: CATSPPGLANNEQFF; DNA: TGTGCCACCAGTCCCCCGGGACTAGCGAACAATGAGCAGTTCTTC
V: TRBV6-2/TRBV6-3; J: TRBJ2-3; size: NA; D: NA; CDR3: CASSFSRGSDTQYF; DNA: TGTGCCAGCAGTTTCAGCCGGGGATCAGATACGCAGTATTTT
V: TRBV20-1; J: TRBJ2-3; size: NA; D: NA; CDR3: CSADYTDTQYF; DNA: TGCAGTGCTGACTACACAGATACGCAGTATTTT
V: TRBV10-2; J: TRBJ1-5; size: NA; D: NA; CDR3: CASSESGGPRAQHF; DNA: TGCGCCAGCAGTGAGTCGGGGGGGCCAAGGGCCCAGCATTTT
V: TRBV7-2; J: TRBJ2-2; size: NA; D: NA; CDR3: CASSWRVNTGELFF; DNA: TGTGCCAGCAGCTGGCGGGTGAACACCGGGGAGCTGTTTTTT
V: TRBV4-3; J: TRBJ2-3; size: NA; D: NA; CDR3: CASSQGMGLTDTQYF; DNA: TGCGCCAGCAGCCAAGGGATGGGACTCACAGATACGCAGTATTTT
V: TRBV15; J: TRBJ1-6; size: NA; D: NA; CDR3: CATSRDPRSSPLHF; DNA: TGTGCCACCAGCAGAGATCCGAGGTCTTCACCCCTCCACTTT
V: TRBV19; J: TRBJ1-5; size: once; D: NA; CDR3: CASSIKAHQPQHF; DNA: TGTGCCAGTAGTATCAAAGCCCACCAGCCCCAGCATTTT
V: TRBV4-1; J: TRBJ2-7; size: few; D: NA; CDR3: CASSQKTENYEQYF; DNA: TGCGCCAGCAGCCAAAAGACAGAAAACTACGAGCAGTACTTC
V: TRBV15; J: TRBJ2-1; size: NA; D: NA; CDR3: CATSMAGTYYNEQFF; DNA: TGTGCCACCAGCATGGCCGGGACATACTACAATGAGCAGTTCTTC
V: TRBV5-1; J: TRBJ2-1; size: NA; D: TRBD2; CDR3: CASSPKEGYFIAGGPNNEQFF; DNA: TGCGCCAGCAGCCCGAAGGAGGGCTATTTCATAGCGGGGGGGCCTAACAATGAGCAGTTCTTC
V: TRBV25-1; J: TRBJ1-5; size: NA; D: NA; CDR3: CASSESRKGNQPQHF; DNA: TGTGCCAGCAGTGAGTCTAGAAAGGGGAATCAGCCCCAGCATTTT
V: TRBV10-1; J: TRBJ2-2; size: NA; D: NA; CDR3: CASSVGTGELFF; DNA: TGCGCCAGCTCGGTTGGCACCGGGGAGCTGTTTTTT
V: TRBV27; J: TRBJ2-7; size: NA; D: NA; CDR3: CASSFKWKAGSYEQYF; DNA: TGTGCCAGCAGTTTTAAGTGGAAAGCCGGGTCCTACGAGCAGTACTTC
V: TRBV28; J: TRBJ1-2; size: NA; D: TRBD1; CDR3: CASLSSGTGVYGYTF; DNA: TGTGCCAGCTTGTCCTCGGGGACAGGGGTCTATGGCTACACCTTC
V: TRBV2; J: TRBJ2-3; size: NA; D: TRBD1; CDR3: CASRPIRTGGQDTQYF; DNA: TGTGCCAGCAGACCAATTAGGACAGGGGGGCAAGATACGCAGTATTTT
V: TRBV28; J: TRBJ2-7; size: NA; D: TRBD2; CDR3: CASSPRLAGVYEQYF; DNA: TGTGCCAGCAGTCCCCGACTAGCGGGTGTGTACGAGCAGTACTTC
V: TRBV6-4; J: TRBJ1-2; size: few; D: NA; CDR3: CASSDRGYGYTF; DNA: TGTGCCAGCAGTGACCGGGGCTATGGCTACACCTTC
V: TRBV5-5; J: TRBJ2-7; size: NA; D: NA; CDR3: CASSLPGSSYEQYF; DNA: TGTGCCAGCAGCTTACCGGGTAGCTCCTACGAGCAGTACTTC
V: TRBV19; J: TRBJ2-1; size: NA; D: NA; CDR3: CASSVRYSSYNEQFF; DNA: TGTGCCAGTAGTGTCCGGTATAGCTCCTACAATGAGCAGTTCTTC
V: TRBV7-6; J: TRBJ2-1; size: NA; D: TRBD2; CDR3: CASSLVAGRAAQTSSYNEQFF; DNA: TGTGCCAGCAGCTTAGTGGCCGGGAGGGCCGCGCAAACCAGCTCCTACAATGAGCAGTTCTTC
V: TRBV2; J: TRBJ2-2; size: few; D: TRBD1; CDR3: CASTEQGPTGELFF; DNA: TGTGCCAGCACCGAACAGGGGCCTACCGGGGAGCTGTTTTTT
V: TRBV19; J: TRBJ1-6; size: NA; D: TRBD1; CDR3: CASTARAGGNSPLHF; DNA: TGTGCCAGTACCGCGCGGGCAGGGGGCAATTCACCCCTCCACTTT